This entry is about one T cell receptor beta chain. This entry is derived from a study of blood T cell repertoires in COVID-19. In the study overall: Whether acute or convalescent, the COVID-19 samples came from the United States, Italy and Spain.

Measured with immunoSEQ multiplex PCR; TCRdb has only the in-frame clones, and not every one. The sample includes about 150,000 clones, 76% seen only once; the top ten take roughly 3.6%. The V end was cut by 8 bases, the J end by 2 bases, with 12 bases between. Germline CDR1 LGHNA, CDR2 YNFKEQ. The length of the CDR3 is 14 residues. The chain uses TRBV4-2 and TRBJ2-2, with TRBD1 as a possible D gene (6 bases). The receptor comes from a woman of 80 years or more with acute or convalescent COVID-19. Source material: peripheral blood. CDR3 protein: CASEPGHNTGELFF. The CDR3 nucleotides read TGTGCCAGCGAACCGGGACATAACACCGGGGAGCTGTTTTTT.